Following are 10 T cell receptor beta chains from one sample sequenced in a study of CD8 T cell repertoires and HIV-1 epitope variants. The assay was immunoSEQ multiplex PCR, and TCRdb's table has in-frame clones only and misses some. The sample comprises a few thousand clones, around 69% of which are singletons, and approximately 46% rests with the top ten. The antigens these receptors bind are not known. The sequenced material came from cultured CD8+ T cells derived from PBMCs. The origin of the receptors is a male donor with HIV.

This clone ranks as medium-sized. The chain links TRBV15 to TRBJ2-7, with 7 positions matching TRBD1. Germline values: CDR1 LNHNV, CDR2 YYDKDF (reference sequence). The J segment lost 2 bases and the V segment lost 1 base, leaving 2 bases of the junction unmatched. The CDR3 is 14 amino acids. CDR3 in DNA: TGTGCCACCAGCAGAGTTAGGGGGCCCTACGAGCAGTACTTC. Translating it yields CATSRVRGPYEQYF.

This clone was picked up one time. The rearrangement uses TRBV27 and TRBJ2-7; 9 nucleotides agree with TRBD1. CDR3 size: 17 residues. Per germline, CDR1 MNHEY and CDR2 SMNVEV (reference sequence). The J segment lost 3 bases and the V segment lost 0 bases, leaving 9 bases of the junction unmatched. DNA of the CDR3: TGTGCCAGCAGTTTATCGGCCGGGACAGGGACCTACTACGAGCAGTACTTC. Amino acids: CASSLSAGTGTYYEQYF.

The chain has TRBV4-3 and TRBJ1-1; D unclear. Germline V lookup: CDR1 LGHNA, CDR2 YSLEER. V shed 0 bases and J shed 4 bases, with 9 bases lying between them. CDR3 length: 14 residues. The CDR3 spells CASSQESGGTEAFF. CDR3 DNA sequence: TGCGCCAGCAGCCAAGAGTCTGGCGGCACTGAAGCTTTCTTT.

The V call is TRBV5-4, the J call TRBJ2-1, with D perhaps given as TRBD1 or TRBD2 (5 bases each). Per germline, CDR1 SGHNT and CDR2 YYREEE (reference sequence). The CDR3 is 13 residues long. V lost 5 bases, J lost 8 bases, and 14 bases lay in between. Written as DNA, the CDR3 is TGTGCCAGCAGTTTCCTCAGAGGGGATGAGCAGTTCTTC. It yields the protein CASSFLRGDEQFF.

This clone came up a few times. The V gene is TRBV4-3, the J gene TRBJ2-1, with 10 bases fitting TRBD2. The junction had 8 bases not matched to a gene; V was cut back by 0 bases and J by 9 bases. The germline gives CDR1 LGHNA, CDR2 YSLEER. The CDR3 is 16 residues long. The DNA of the CDR3 is TGCGCCAGCAGCCAAGATACAAGCGGGGGGGCAAGTGAGCAGTTCTTC. Residues: CASSQDTSGGASEQFF.

This rearrangement joins TRBV7-7 to TRBJ2-7; D perhaps matches TRBD2 (6 bases). CDR3 length equals 12 residues. Looked up from germline, CDR1 is SSHAT and CDR2 is FNYEAQ (reference sequence). Trimming cost V 2 bases and J 6 bases, with 8 bases left between them. In DNA, the CDR3 is TGTGCCAGCAGCTTACGAGCGGGCGAGCAGTACTTC. Protein: CASSLRAGEQYF.

This chain uses TRBV10-3 with TRBJ2-5; 8 bases line up with TRBD1. Gene TRBJ2-7 matches the end of the DNA better, so the J call may be wrong. This CDR3 contains 12 residues. In germline, CDR1 is ENHRY, CDR2 SYGVKD. CDR3: CATGTGSYEQYF. The CDR3 DNA is TGTGCCACCGGGACAGGCTCCTACGAGCAGTACTTC.

This clone was seen once. The chain carries TRBV5-6 and TRBJ2-7, with a weak D call TRBD1 (6 bases). This CDR3 has 16 residues. Germline V gives CDR1 SGHDT, CDR2 YYEEEE. With 1 base removed from V and 0 bases from J, the gap between germline ends came to 14 bases. For the CDR3, the DNA is TGTGCCAGCAGCTTGACAGGGTTGGTGGCCTCCTACGAGCAGTACTTC. It codes for CASSLTGLVASYEQYF.

The chain couples TRBV12-5 to TRBJ1-1, with D uncertain. The CDR3 is 13 amino acids. Germline assignment: CDR1 LGHNT and CDR2 FRNRAP. Trimming cost V 6 bases and J 2 bases, with 10 bases left between them. The CDR3: CASGPEVNTEAFF. The CDR3 DNA reads TGTGCTAGTGGCCCCGAGGTCAACACTGAAGCTTTCTTT.

This chain joins TRBV6-5 and TRBJ1-2; D gene unclear. Germline CDR1 reads MNHEY; CDR2 reads SVGAGI. The V gene lost 4 bases and the J gene lost 6 bases, with 12 bases spanning the gap. The CDR3 sequence is 13 residues long. CDR3 in DNA: TGTGCCAGCAGTTTTTCGACGGTAGATGGCTACACCTTC. As protein: CASSFSTVDGYTF.